One sample yielded the 19 T cell receptor beta chains listed below, sequenced in a study of chemoradiotherapy in HPV16-positive cancers (dated by TCRdb to between 2021 and 2023). The method behind the library was the immunoSEQ multiplex PCR assay. Held by TCRdb, this immuneACCESS table contains in-frame sequences only and omits some clones. Under half of the omission traces to an unresolved V gene where checked; the cause of the rest is unknown. This sample has about 9,000 clones in its table, and roughly 81% of those were observed once. Jointly, the top ten make up 3.1% of the sample. The material was tumor tissue, obtained from a patient who underwent chemoradiotherapy. The origin of the receptors is a human donor with HPV-associated anogenital cancer.

J is TRBJ2-3 and V is TRBV5-1, with 8 bases matching TRBD1. This CDR3 is 14 amino acids long. V lost 4 bases and J lost 3; bases outside the gene matches: 4. Germline V gene sequence: CDR1 SGHRS, CDR2 YFSETQ. The CDR3, as DNA: TGCGCCAGCAGCCCCGGACAGGGAACAGATACGCAGTATTTT. Translating it yields CASSPGQGTDTQYF. The variable domain in full, completed from reference TRBV5-1 and TRBJ2-3, reads KAGVTQTPRYLIKTRGQQVTLSCSPISGHRSVSWYQQTPGQGLQFLFEYFSETQRNKGNFPGRFSGRQFSNSRSEMNVSTLELGDSALYLCASSPGQGTDTQYFGPGTRLTVL.

This clone was counted once. The chain combines TRBV10-3 with TRBJ2-6, with 8 bases that match TRBD2. Germline trimming cut 7 bases from V and 0 bases from J; bases unmatched to any gene: 11. The CDR3 is 18 residues long. Germline CDR1 is ENHRY and CDR2 is SYGVKD. The CDR3 bases are TGTGCCATCAATCCCGGGGTAGCGGGAAACTCTGGGGCCAACGTCCTGACTTTC. It codes for CAINPGVAGNSGANVLTF.

The V call is TRBV9, the J call TRBJ1-1, with D maybe TRBD1 (5 bases). The CDR3 totals 12 residues. V lost 3 bases and J 7 bases, leaving 10 bases between the germline ends. Germline V gene lookup returns CDR1 SGDLS and CDR2 YYNGEE. CDR3 region: CASSAITGEAFF. As DNA, the CDR3 is TGTGCCAGCAGCGCCATCACAGGTGAAGCTTTCTTT.

The gene calls are TRBV6-5 and TRBJ1-2; 7 bases align to TRBD1. Looked up from germline, CDR1 is MNHEY and CDR2 is SVGAGI. The CDR3 is 13 amino acids. Losses at the gene ends were 5 bases for V and 4 bases for J; bases not matched to a gene: 4. As DNA, the CDR3 is TGTGCCAGCAGTCGGGACAGCGGCTATGGCTACACCTTC. The encoded protein is CASSRDSGYGYTF.

The rearrangement links TRBV4-2 to TRBJ2-3, with TRBD1 matching 10 bases. Germline V gene sequence: CDR1 LGHNA, CDR2 YNFKEQ. This CDR3 has 18 amino acids. The ends lost 0 bases at V and 6 bases at J; junction bases unmatched: 12. CDR3 sequence reads: CASSQDLGQGGHIDTQYF. The CDR3 DNA sequence: TGTGCCAGCAGCCAAGATCTAGGACAGGGGGGGCACATTGATACGCAGTATTTT.

This clone was observed once. This rearrangement joins TRBV19 to TRBJ1-6; D ambiguous. The CDR3 runs to 13 residues. V was pared by 3 bases and J by 9 bases, with 9 bases between. Germline CDR1 and CDR2: LNHDA and SQIVND (reference sequence). CDR3 residues: CASSIGMSSPLHF. CDR3 in DNA: TGTGCCAGTAGTATTGGCATGAGTTCACCCCTCCACTTT.

The rearrangement uses TRBV10-3 and TRBJ1-1, with D possibly matching TRBD1 (5 bases). This CDR3 has 15 amino acids. CDR1 ENHRY and CDR2 SYGVKD come from the germline V gene. Trimming shortened V by 6 bases and J by 1 base, and 15 bases separated the two germline ends. CDR3 nucleotide sequence: TGTGCCATCAGGACGGGGGGTGCAAAGAACACTGAAGCTTTCTTT. Its translation is CAIRTGGAKNTEAFF.

The chain employs TRBV5-5 and TRBJ1-2; TRBD1 matches at 7 bases. Trimming at V came to 4 bases and at J to 7 bases, leaving 7 bases not matched to a gene. This CDR3 comprises 13 residues. From germline, CDR1 is SGHKS and CDR2 YYEKEE (reference sequence). The CDR3 region is CASSPGTVGGYTF. In DNA, the CDR3 is TGTGCCAGCAGCCCAGGGACAGTCGGTGGCTACACCTTC.

The CDR3 spells CASSPGTSYAEQFF. CDR3 DNA: TGTGCCAGCAGCCCCGGGACCAGCTATGCTGAGCAGTTCTTC. The chain is built from TRBV6-1 and TRBJ2-1, with D tentatively TRBD1 or TRBD2 (5 bases each). The CDR3 length is 14 residues. Germline values: CDR1 MNHNS, CDR2 SASEGT. V shed 6 bases and J shed 9 bases, with 18 bases lying between them.

This clone showed up just once. The rearrangement links TRBV10-2 to TRBJ2-1; 13 positions agree with TRBD2. This CDR3 has 16 amino acids. V shed 1 base and J 6 bases; nucleotides not matched to a gene: 3. From germline, CDR1 is WSHSY and CDR2 SAAADI. CDR3 region: CASSEWTSGSTNEQFF. DNA of the CDR3: TGCGCCAGCAGTGAGTGGACTAGCGGGAGTACCAATGAGCAGTTCTTC.

The sample holds a few counts of this clone. The chain combines TRBV7-9 with TRBJ1-1; 7 bases agree with TRBD1. Per germline, CDR1 SEHNR and CDR2 FQNEAQ (reference sequence). The CDR3 runs 15 residues. V shed 1 base and J 2 bases; nucleotides not matched to a gene: 4. This CDR3 is CASSLGQGGNTEAFF. Written as DNA, the CDR3 is TGTGCCAGCAGCTTAGGTCAGGGGGGTAACACTGAAGCTTTCTTT.

With respect to this clone: The limits of the CDR3 on the DNA are not certain, so only TCRdb's listed CDR3 is given. CDR3 loop: CASSKVAGGTGELFF. This chain joins TRBV21-1 and TRBJ2-2; the table's D call, TRBD1, was not checked against the DNA. TRBV21-1 has pseudogene status. The CDR3 has 15 residues if both end residues are counted.

This chain links TRBV7-2 with TRBJ1-2; perhaps TRBD1 as D (5 bases). Germline CDR1 is SGHTA and CDR2 is FQGNSA. The V end lost 5 bases, the J end lost 7 bases, and 17 bases lay between the germline ends. The CDR3 is 14 amino acids. In DNA, the CDR3 is TGTGCCAGCAGCGATAGGGGCCGGGCGGGTGGCTACACCTTC. This encodes CASSDRGRAGGYTF.

This chain joins TRBV10-2 and TRBJ1-1; 7 bases match TRBD1. Losses at the gene ends were 2 bases for V and 1 base for J; bases not matched to a gene: 4. Germline CDR1 reads WSHSY; CDR2 reads SAAADI. The CDR3 contains 15 residues. CDR3 sequence reads: CASSEPRTGNTEAFF. Written as DNA, the CDR3 is TGCGCCAGCAGTGAGCCTCGGACAGGGAACACTGAAGCTTTCTTT.

This clone came up once. The V call is TRBV14, the J call TRBJ1-4; possible D gene TRBD1, 6 bases. The CDR3 extends over 15 amino acids. Germline assignment: CDR1 SGHDN and CDR2 FVKESK. V was cut by 5 bases and J by 7 bases, with 17 bases left in between. CDR3: CASSEPRGGSEKLFF. Here the CDR3 DNA reads TGTGCCAGCAGCGAACCTCGAGGGGGGTCTGAAAAACTGTTTTTT.

This rearrangement joins TRBV21-1 to TRBJ2-1; the DNA was not used to check the table's D call, TRBD2. TRBV21-1 is assigned pseudogene status. This CDR3 has 16 residues. CDR3 nucleotides: TGTGCCAGCAGCGAGAGGGGTAGCGGGAGTCACAATGAGCAGTTCTTC. Its protein product is CASSERGSGSHNEQFF.

In its sample, this clone was seen a few times. This chain connects TRBV30 to TRBJ1-5; 7 positions match TRBD1. CDR3 length: 15 residues. Germline V gene lookup returns CDR1 GTSNPN and CDR2 SVGIG (reference sequence). Trimming cost V 3 bases and J 5 bases; bases outside gene matches: 10. CDR3 coding DNA: TGTGCCTGGAGCGGTCACAGGGGTCGGGATCAGCCCCAGCATTTT. Protein sequence: CAWSGHRGRDQPQHF.

This clone was seen more than once but under ten times. The chain links TRBV14 to TRBJ2-3; 8 nucleotides agree with TRBD2. This CDR3 has 15 amino acids. Looked up from germline, CDR1 is SGHDN and CDR2 is FVKESK. J lost 8 bases, V lost 6 bases, and 13 bases had no gene match. The CDR3: CASSQSGRGPPTQYF. The CDR3 bases are TGTGCCAGCAGTCAAAGCGGGAGAGGGCCCCCTACGCAGTATTTT. The complete variable domain, with remaining parts taken from reference TRBV14 and TRBJ2-3, reads EAGVTQFPSHSVIEKGQTVTLRCDPISGHDNLYWYRRVMGKEIKFLLHFVKESKQDESGMPNNRFLAERTGGTYSTLKVQPAELEDSGVYFCASSQSGRGPPTQYFGPGTRLTVL.

For the CDR3, the DNA is TGTGCCAGCAGATACGGTATAAGCACAGATACGCAGTATTTT. Amino acid sequence: CASRYGISTDTQYF. The V and J genes are TRBV6-6 and TRBJ2-3, with D hard to call. The CDR3 covers 14 residues. V lost 6 bases and J 0 bases, leaving 10 bases between the germline ends. Per germline, CDR1 MNHNY and CDR2 SVGAGI (reference sequence).